The 16 T cell receptor beta chains listed next were all sequenced from one sample in a study of PD-L1 blockade in urothelial cancer. As for time point: peripheral blood 6 weeks after treatment start. Assay: immunoSEQ multiplex PCR; the TCRdb copy retains only in-frame clones and omits some. The sample contains approximately 120,000 clones, about 82% of which appear only once. This specimen was PBMCs, taken around atezolizumab (anti-PD-L1) treatment. The receptors derive from a man aged 50 to 60 with urothelial cancer.

This chain's CDR3 is CASSLDLGGAQGTQYF. The DNA of the CDR3 is TGTGCCAGCAGCTTAGATCTCGGAGGGGCTCAGGGGACCCAGTACTTC. The chain links TRBV11-3 to TRBJ2-5; maybe TRBD2 (6 bases). Trimming pared 0 bases from V and 7 bases from J, leaving 18 bases between. From germline, CDR1 is SGHNT and CDR2 YENEEA. There are 16 residues in the CDR3.

The V and J genes are TRBV6-1 and TRBJ1-4, with D possibly being TRBD1 (5 bases). CDR1 MNHNS and CDR2 SASEGT come from the germline V gene. V lost 3 bases, J lost 8 bases, and 13 bases lay in between. The CDR3 consists of 14 residues. This CDR3 reads CASSDRAGKEKLFF. CDR3 coding DNA: TGTGCCAGCAGTGATAGGGCAGGGAAGGAAAAACTGTTTTTT.

The CDR3 reads CASSPGPGELFF. The CDR3 DNA sequence: TGTGCCAGCTCACCAGGGCCGGGAGAACTGTTTTTT. V and J are TRBV18 and TRBJ1-4; D unresolved. In germline, CDR1 is KGHSH, CDR2 LQKENI. This CDR3 contains 12 residues. V was cut by 2 bases and J by 12 bases, with 10 bases left in between. Full variable domain (missing parts from reference TRBV18 and TRBJ1-4): NAGVMQNPRHLVRRRGQEARLRCSPMKGHSHVYWYRQLPEEGLKFMVYLQKENIIDESGMPKERFSAEFPKEGPSILRIQQVVRGDSAAYFCASSPGPGELFFGSGTQLSVL.

The rearrangement links TRBV5-1 to TRBJ2-5; TRBD2 might be the D (5 bases). Germline lookup yields CDR1 SGHRS and CDR2 YFSETQ. The V end lost 5 bases, the J end lost 2 bases, and 22 bases lay between the germline ends. This CDR3 spans 17 amino acids. CDR3 DNA: TGCGCCAGCAGACCGGGGTGGTCCCCCCGGGGTCAAGAGACCCAGTACTTC. Encoded protein: CASRPGWSPRGQETQYF.

This clone was seen only once. The V gene is TRBV9, the J gene TRBJ2-7, with D possibly matching TRBD1 (6 bases). CDR1 is SGDLS and CDR2 is YYNGEE in the germline V gene. The CDR3 is 16 residues long. V gave up 3 bases and J gave up 2 bases, with 18 bases separating them. CDR3 loop: CASSADPGQGTYEQYF. CDR3 in DNA: TGTGCCAGCAGCGCGGACCCGGGGCAGGGGACCTACGAGCAGTACTTC.

V is TRBV29-1 and J is TRBJ2-1, with TRBD2 matching 11 bases. CDR1 SQVTM and CDR2 ANQGSEA come from the germline V gene. This CDR3 is 16 amino acids long. V lost 2 bases, J lost 5 bases, and 8 bases stayed unmatched. The CDR3 nucleotides read TGCAGCGTTGAAATTACCGGGACTAGCGGACACAATGAGCAGTTCTTC. Its translation: CSVEITGTSGHNEQFF.

The V gene is TRBV6-5, the J gene TRBJ1-4, with TRBD1 matching over 7 bases. The CDR3 extends over 14 amino acids. Germline V gene sequence: CDR1 MNHEY, CDR2 SVGAGI. J gave up 5 bases and V 8 bases, and 8 bases lay outside the gene matches. The CDR3 protein is CASGPGQRNEKLFF. The CDR3 nucleotides read TGTGCCAGCGGTCCGGGACAGCGCAATGAAAAACTGTTTTTT.

In its sample, this clone was seen once. The chain links TRBV7-2 to TRBJ2-7; 13 bases line up with TRBD2. CDR3 length: 17 amino acids. Per the germline V gene, CDR1 is SGHTA and CDR2 is FQGNSA. Trimming at V came to 3 bases and at J to 6 bases, leaving 11 bases not matched to a gene. Here the CDR3 reads CASSFTGGLAGVPEQYF. The CDR3 nucleotides read TGTGCCAGCAGCTTCACCGGCGGACTAGCGGGAGTACCCGAGCAGTACTTC.

This chain uses TRBV11-3 with TRBJ2-2, with TRBD1 matching over 9 bases. J gave up 7 bases and V 6 bases, and 6 bases lay outside the gene matches. This CDR3 is built from 14 residues. Germline V gives CDR1 SGHNT, CDR2 YENEEA. CDR3: CASSSTGGNGELFF. CDR3 nucleotide sequence: TGTGCCAGCAGTTCGACAGGGGGTAACGGGGAGCTGTTTTTT.

The chain uses TRBV6-5 and TRBJ1-6; no clear D gene. The CDR3 has 12 amino acids. V was cut by 6 bases and J by 6 bases, with 6 bases left in between. Germline V lookup: CDR1 MNHEY, CDR2 SVGAGI. CDR3 nucleotide sequence: TGTGCCAGCAGACTGGTTAATTCACCCCTCCACTTT. Translated: CASRLVNSPLHF.

This clone has only a few counts. The genes are TRBV6-5 and TRBJ2-2; no firm D call. V was shortened by 8 bases and J by 4 bases, with 5 bases between the two germline ends. Germline CDR1 is MNHEY and CDR2 is SVGAGI. CDR3 length: 11 amino acids. CDR3 region: CASRSTGELFF. CDR3 sequence (DNA): TGTGCCAGCCGGAGCACCGGGGAGCTGTTTTTT.

This clone turned up a few times. The junction shows a germline mismatch at one end, possibly a read error. The chain carries TRBV5-4 and TRBJ2-1; 11 bases are shared with TRBD2. The CDR3 runs 14 residues. CDR1 and CDR2 from the germline V gene are SGHNT and YYREEE (reference sequence). CDR3 in amino acids: CASSKLAGETFQLF. The CDR3 region has the DNA TGTGCCAGCAGCAAACTAGCGGGAGAGACATTTCAACTCTTC.

The chain links TRBV7-2 to TRBJ2-3; 7 bases map to TRBD1. The ends lost 2 bases at V and 6 bases at J; junction bases unmatched: 11. CDR1 is SGHTA, CDR2 FQGNSA, per germline. The CDR3 has 16 residues. The CDR3 sequence: CASSLFVGQARDTQYF. CDR3 coding DNA: TGTGCCAGCAGCTTATTCGTCGGACAGGCAAGGGATACGCAGTATTTT. The variable domain in full, completed from reference TRBV7-2 and TRBJ2-3, reads GAGVSQSPSNKVTEKGKDVELRCDPISGHTALYWYRQSLGQGLEFLIYFQGNSAPDKSGLPSDRFSAERTGGSVSTLTIQRTQQEDSAVYLCASSLFVGQARDTQYFGPGTRLTVL.

This rearrangement joins TRBV18 to TRBJ2-5; 9 bases map to TRBD2. The germline CDR1 and CDR2 sequences are KGHSH and LQKENI. The CDR3 is 16 amino acids. J gave up 1 base and V 1 base, and 4 bases lay outside the gene matches. CDR3 DNA: TGTGCCAGCTCACCACAGAGCGGGAGGACCCAAGAGACCCAGTACTTC. Protein sequence: CASSPQSGRTQETQYF.

The CDR3 reads CASSPGLGRGTHSYEQYF. In DNA form, the CDR3 reads TGTGCCAGCAGCCCGGGCCTCGGTAGGGGCACTCACTCCTACGAGCAGTACTTC. This chain links TRBV14 with TRBJ2-7, with D possibly TRBD1 on 5 matching bases. This CDR3 spans 18 amino acids. CDR1 is SGHDN and CDR2 is FVKESK in the germline V gene. The germline V and J ends were trimmed by 4 bases and 0 bases, with 22 bases remaining between them. The full variable domain, rest sourced from reference TRBV14 and TRBJ2-7, is EAGVTQFPSHSVIEKGQTVTLRCDPISGHDNLYWYRRVMGKEIKFLLHFVKESKQDESGMPNNRFLAERTGGTYSTLKVQPAELEDSGVYFCASSPGLGRGTHSYEQYFGPGTRLTVT.

The chain has TRBV30 and TRBJ2-2; TRBD2 aligns across 11 bases. This CDR3 is built from 16 residues. V lost 4 bases and J lost 1; bases outside the gene matches: 5. Germline-derived CDR1 and CDR2 are GTSNPN and SVGIG (reference sequence). CDR3 in amino acids: CAWIGSGRVNTGELFF. Here the CDR3 DNA reads TGTGCCTGGATTGGTAGCGGGAGGGTGAACACCGGGGAGCTGTTTTTT. Combining the CDR3 with reference TRBV30 and TRBJ2-2 gives the whole variable domain SQTIHQWPATLVQPVGSPLSLECTVEGTSNPNLYWYRQAAGRGLQLLFYSVGIGQISSEVPQNLSASRPQDRQFILSSKKLLLSDSGFYLCAWIGSGRVNTGELFFGEGSRLTVL.